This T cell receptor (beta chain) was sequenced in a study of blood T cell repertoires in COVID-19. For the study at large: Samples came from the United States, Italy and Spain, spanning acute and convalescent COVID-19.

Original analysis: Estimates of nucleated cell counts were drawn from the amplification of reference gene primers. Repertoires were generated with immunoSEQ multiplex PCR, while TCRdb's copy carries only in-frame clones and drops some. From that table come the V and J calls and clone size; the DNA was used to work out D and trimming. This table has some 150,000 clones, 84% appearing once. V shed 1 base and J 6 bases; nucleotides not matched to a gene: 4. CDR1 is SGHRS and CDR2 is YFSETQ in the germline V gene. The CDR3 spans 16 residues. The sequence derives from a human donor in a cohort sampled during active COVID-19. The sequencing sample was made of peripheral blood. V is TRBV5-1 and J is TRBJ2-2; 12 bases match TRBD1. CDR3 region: CASSLLGQGAPGELFF. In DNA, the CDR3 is TGCGCCAGCAGCTTGTTGGGACAGGGGGCCCCCGGGGAGCTGTTTTTT.